The rows below give T cell receptor beta chains drawn from one sample of a study of blood T cell repertoires in COVID-19. The protocol was immunoSEQ multiplex PCR, while the TCRdb copy is restricted to in-frame clones and leaves out a portion. The table has 200,000 to 250,000 clones, approximately 88% seen once. Material: PBMCs or T cells enriched from blood (not recorded which). The receptor set was obtained from a woman younger than 45 who had been exposed to COVID-19. Both conserved end residues are part of each CDR3. D genes are given only for firm matches. Only part of the rows carry a size: once, few, many, or a class if the clone is expanded.

v_gene	j_gene	abundance	d_gene	CDR3aa	CDR3nt
TRBV5-4	TRBJ1-2	NA	TRBD1	CASSLAGQGARNYGYTF	TGTGCCAGCAGCTTGGCGGGACAGGGGGCTCGGAACTATGGCTACACCTTC
TRBV29-1	TRBJ1-4	once	TRBD1	CSGRQGGEKLFF	TGCAGCGGACGGCAGGGGGGTGAAAAACTGTTTTTT
TRBV7-9	TRBJ2-1	NA	NA	CASSPQGTEQFF	TGTGCCAGCAGCCCACAGGGAACTGAGCAGTTCTTC
TRBV6-5	TRBJ2-4	NA	NA	CASTRGYIQYF	TGTGCCAGCACCAGGGGATACATTCAGTACTTC
TRBV5-1	TRBJ2-7	NA	TRBD2	CASSLAAAGGVYEQYF	TGCGCCAGCAGCTTGGCGGCAGCGGGAGGTGTTTACGAGCAGTACTTC
TRBV5-1	TRBJ2-1	NA	TRBD2	CASRVTSGNNEQFF	TGCGCCAGCAGAGTGACTAGCGGCAACAATGAGCAGTTCTTC
TRBV10-3	TRBJ1-5	NA	TRBD1	CAIKQGGAGDQPQHF	TGTGCCATCAAACAGGGGGGCGCCGGGGATCAGCCCCAGCATTTT
TRBV5-1	TRBJ1-2	NA	TRBD1	CASSLGGQAYGYTF	TGCGCCAGCAGCTTGGGGGGACAGGCTTATGGCTACACCTTC
TRBV19	TRBJ1-1	NA	TRBD1	CASSIGGQGHTEAFF	TGTGCCAGTAGTATAGGGGGACAGGGTCACACTGAAGCTTTCTTT
TRBV2	TRBJ2-1	NA	NA	CATQPSGSSYNEQFF	TGTGCCACCCAACCGTCAGGAAGCTCCTACAATGAGCAGTTCTTC
TRBV11-2	TRBJ2-7	NA	NA	CASSLAVSYEQYF	TGTGCCAGCAGCTTAGCAGTCTCCTACGAGCAGTACTTC
TRBV11-2	TRBJ2-7	many	NA	CASSIQGGYEQYF	TGTGCCAGCAGCATCCAGGGGGGCTACGAGCAGTACTTC
TRBV7-6	TRBJ2-3	NA	NA	CASSLVTAADTQYF	TGTGCCAGCAGCTTAGTGACCGCGGCGGATACGCAGTATTTT
TRBV6-5	TRBJ2-3	NA	NA	CASSPLGQRTDTQYF	TGTGCCAGCAGCCCCCTCGGACAGCGCACAGATACGCAGTATTTT
TRBV18	TRBJ1-1	NA	TRBD1	CASSPPGQGPTEAFF	TGTGCCAGCTCACCACCGGGACAGGGACCCACTGAAGCTTTCTTT
TRBV24-1	TRBJ2-2	NA	TRBD2	CATSERISGRAVGELFF	TGTGCCACCAGTGAGCGAATCAGCGGGAGGGCCGTCGGGGAGCTGTTTTTT
TRBV7-9	TRBJ1-1	NA	NA	CASSVDSGVTEAFF	TGTGCCAGCAGCGTCGACTCAGGGGTTACTGAAGCTTTCTTT
TRBV7-7	TRBJ2-1	NA	TRBD1	CASSPHRGSSYNEQFF	TGTGCCAGCAGCCCCCACAGGGGATCCTCCTACAATGAGCAGTTCTTC
TRBV6-5	TRBJ2-3	NA	NA	CANSYSTSTDTQYF	TGTGCCAACAGTTACTCGACTAGCACAGATACGCAGTATTTT
TRBV20-1	TRBJ2-1	NA	TRBD1	CSARVGDRRFF	TGCAGTGCTAGGGTCGGGGACAGGCGGTTCTTC
TRBV9	TRBJ2-3	once	TRBD1	CASSERQGRVTDTQYF	TGTGCCAGCAGCGAACGACAGGGGCGGGTCACAGATACGCAGTATTTT
TRBV5-6	TRBJ2-3	NA	NA	CASSFPGQTDTQYF	TGTGCCAGCAGCTTCCCCGGACAGACAGATACGCAGTATTTT
TRBV6-5	TRBJ2-5	NA	TRBD2	CASSLLSGRETQYF	TGTGCCAGCAGTCTTCTTAGCGGGAGGGAGACCCAGTACTTC
TRBV3-1/TRBV3-2	TRBJ2-1	NA	NA	CASSLGGGHNEQFF	TGTGCCAGCAGCCTCGGGGGTGGCCACAATGAGCAGTTCTTC
TRBV7-9	TRBJ2-5	NA	NA	CASSSQGPTQYF	TGTGCCAGCAGCTCACAGGGACCGACCCAGTACTTC
TRBV11-2	TRBJ2-2	once	NA	CASNSNTGELFF	TGTGCCAGCAACTCCAACACCGGGGAGCTGTTTTTT
TRBV9	TRBJ2-1	NA	NA	CASSIELQGHNEQFF	TGTGCCAGCAGCATAGAGTTACAGGGTCACAATGAGCAGTTCTTC
TRBV19	TRBJ1-5	NA	TRBD1	CASSLPWDRDRGLLGNQPQHF	TGTGCCAGTAGTCTTCCGTGGGACCGGGACAGGGGTTTATTGGGCAATCAGCCCCAGCATTTT
TRBV5-1	TRBJ2-2	once	TRBD1	CAISDRGLTGELFF	TGCGCCATCTCGGACAGGGGTTTGACCGGGGAGCTGTTTTTT
TRBV28	TRBJ1-6	NA	TRBD1	CASSFKQGFSYNSPLHF	TGTGCCAGCAGTTTTAAACAGGGGTTCTCCTATAATTCACCCCTCCACTTT
TRBV27	TRBJ2-2	NA	TRBD2	CASSPTSEHTGELFF	TGTGCCAGCAGTCCTACTAGCGAACACACCGGGGAGCTGTTTTTT
TRBV9	TRBJ1-3	once	NA	CASSVDAGPGNTIYF	TGTGCCAGCAGCGTAGATGCAGGGCCTGGAAACACCATATATTTT
TRBV7-9	TRBJ2-7	once	TRBD1	CASSSSRYRGHYEQYF	TGTGCCAGCAGCTCCAGCCGATACAGGGGTCACTACGAGCAGTACTTC
TRBV9	TRBJ2-2	NA	TRBD2	CASSVLADTGELFF	TGTGCCAGCAGCGTGCTAGCGGACACCGGGGAGCTGTTTTTT
TRBV29-1	TRBJ1-1	NA	NA	CSVDLLLNTEAFF	TGCAGCGTTGACCTCTTGTTGAACACTGAAGCTTTCTTT
TRBV9	TRBJ1-1	NA	TRBD1	CASSVSGQGVTEAFF	TGTGCCAGCAGCGTCTCTGGACAGGGAGTCACTGAAGCTTTCTTT
TRBV7-9	TRBJ2-5	NA	NA	CASSLEGAGWPETQYF	TGTGCCAGCAGCTTAGAAGGTGCGGGCTGGCCAGAGACCCAGTACTTC
TRBV29-1	TRBJ1-2	NA	TRBD1	CSVRQGGYGYTF	TGCAGCGTCCGACAGGGGGGTTATGGCTACACCTTC
TRBV30	TRBJ2-1	NA	NA	CAWSRRADNEQFF	TGTGCCTGGAGTCGGCGGGCGGACAATGAGCAGTTCTTC
TRBV4-1	TRBJ1-2	NA	NA	CASSQVRGTIYGYTF	TGCGCCAGCAGCCAAGTTAGGGGGACGATCTATGGCTACACCTTC
TRBV9	TRBJ1-2	NA	TRBD1	CASSAGGQWDYGYTF	TGTGCCAGCAGCGCAGGGGGGCAGTGGGACTATGGCTACACCTTC